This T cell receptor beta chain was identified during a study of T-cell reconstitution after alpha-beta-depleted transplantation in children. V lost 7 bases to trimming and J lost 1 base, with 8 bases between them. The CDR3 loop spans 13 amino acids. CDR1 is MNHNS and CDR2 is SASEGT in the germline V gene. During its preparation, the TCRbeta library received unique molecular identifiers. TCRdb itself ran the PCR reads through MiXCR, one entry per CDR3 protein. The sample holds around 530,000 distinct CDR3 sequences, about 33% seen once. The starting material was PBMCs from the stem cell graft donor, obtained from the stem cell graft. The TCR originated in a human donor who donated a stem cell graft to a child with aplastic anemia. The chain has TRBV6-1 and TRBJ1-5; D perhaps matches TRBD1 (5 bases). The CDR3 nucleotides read TGTGCCAGCATCAGGGAAAGCAATCAGCCCCAGCATTTT. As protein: CASIRESNQPQHF.